This T cell receptor (beta chain) was found in a study of T cell responses to AZD1222 COVID-19 vaccine. The CDR3 contains 14 residues. V lost 3 bases and J lost 4, with 13 bases in between. Germline CDR1 DFQATT, CDR2 SNEGSKA (reference sequence). This table comes from immunoSEQ multiplex PCR, and its TCRdb copy is limited to in-frame clones, with some not included. In the table there are approximately 130,000 clones, around 89% of which are singletons. This clone was observed a handful of times. The rearrangement links TRBV20-1 to TRBJ2-1, with D maybe TRBD1 (6 bases). This clonotype was sampled from an adult who received the AZD1222 COVID-19 vaccine. The input for sequencing was peripheral blood, taken 28 days after the second AZD1222 dose. The CDR3 loop is CSASSQGLYNEQFF. As DNA, the CDR3 is TGCAGTGCTAGTTCCCAGGGGTTGTACAATGAGCAGTTCTTC.